Following are 5 T cell receptor beta chains from one sample sequenced in a study of T-cell reconstitution after alpha-beta-depleted transplantation in children. For TCRbeta, the library was prepared with unique molecular identifiers. TCRdb reanalysed the PCR reads using MiXCR and keeps one entry per CDR3 protein. In the table there are approximately 130,000 distinct CDR3 sequences, 8.5% to 10% of which are singletons. The material was PBMCs, mostly from graft donor cells, obtained 180 days after TCRalphabeta/CD19-depleted stem cell transplant. All receptors derive from a girl under two years old who had a stem cell transplant for combined immunodeficiency, so the T cells may come from the graft donor.

The rearrangement uses TRBV20-1 and TRBJ2-5; perhaps TRBD2 as D (6 bases). The CDR3 length is 14 residues. V was pared by 3 bases and J by 2 bases, with 13 bases between. Germline CDR1 is DFQATT and CDR2 is SNEGSKA (reference sequence). CDR3 DNA: TGCAGTGCTAGTTCTAGCGTTCGGCAAGAGACCCAGTACTTC. Encoded protein: CSASSSVRQETQYF.

This clonotype was detected a few times. A read error is likely, as this CDR3 ends without the conserved phenylalanine or tryptophan. This sequence joins TRBV7-2 and TRBJ2-7; D possibly corresponds to TRBD1 (5 bases). Germline-derived CDR1 and CDR2 are SGHTA and FQGNSA. The V end was cut by 4 bases, the J end by 1 base, with 14 bases between. CDR3 length equals 15 residues. CDR3 residues: CASSSQARVSYEQYL. The CDR3 coding sequence is TGTGCCAGCAGCTCCCAAGCCAGGGTTTCCTACGAGCAGTACCTC.

This clonotype was found many times. The chain links TRBV28 to TRBJ2-1, with 8 nucleotides matching TRBD2. The V and J ends lost 5 bases and 8 bases, in that order; junction bases with no gene match: 11. Germline V gene lookup returns CDR1 MDHEN and CDR2 SYDVKM. The CDR3 is 15 residues long. CDR3: CASSPGIAGKDEQFF. CDR3 bases: TGTGCCAGCAGTCCAGGAATAGCGGGGAAGGATGAGCAGTTCTTC.

The chain joins TRBV20-1 to TRBJ2-2; 10 positions match TRBD2. Per the germline V gene, CDR1 is DFQATT and CDR2 is SNEGSKA (reference sequence). Unmatched junction bases numbered 25, after V lost 2 bases and J lost 4 bases. CDR3 length: 22 residues. Written as DNA, the CDR3 is TGCAGTGCTAGACCACCAGTTGGGGGGCAGCCGGATAGCGGGAGGTTCACCGGGGAGCTGTTTTTT. It yields the protein CSARPPVGGQPDSGRFTGELFF.

The rearrangement uses TRBV12-3 or TRBV12-4 and TRBJ2-7; a possible D gene is TRBD1 (6 bases). The V and J ends lost 2 bases and 6 bases respectively, with 8 bases between them. CDR3 length: 12 amino acids. The CDR3 is CASSLRGGEQYF. The CDR3 nucleotides are TGTGCCAGCAGTTTAAGAGGGGGCGAGCAGTACTTC.